What follows is one T cell receptor beta chain and its context. Antigen: not known. This PCR relied on a set of 60 Vbeta primers and 13 Jbeta primers. Per the authors' pipeline: A later analysis tallied tens of millions of unique TCR beta chains, 9 million to 12 million of them shared. Here immunoSEQ multiplex PCR was the method, and the copy in TCRdb shows in-frame clones only, minus some. The V and J calls and clone size come from that table; D and trimming were worked out from the DNA. This table holds about 140,000 clones, around 82% found once. The record originates from a study of cytomegalovirus exposure and HLA in healthy donors. Germline V gives CDR1 SGHAT, CDR2 FQNNGV. This CDR3 spans 14 amino acids. V lost 2 bases and J 1 base, leaving 8 bases between the germline ends. Study conclusions and caveats: Sequence variants that were highly shared formed a cluster that was likely a sequencing artifact. Reports credit the classifier with highly specific, highly sensitive diagnosis of cytomegalovirus status.

The gene calls are TRBV11-2 and TRBJ1-1, with D possibly TRBD1 on 5 matching bases. The specimen was PBMCs. The TCR was taken from a woman younger than 35 in good health and CMV-seropositive. CDR3 region: CASSLNRRNTEAFF. The CDR3 DNA reads TGTGCCAGCAGCTTAAACAGGAGGAACACTGAAGCTTTCTTT. Together with reference TRBV11-2 and TRBJ1-1, the CDR3 gives the full variable domain: EAGVAQSPRYKIIEKRQSVAFWCNPISGHATLYWYQQILGQGPKLLIQFQNNGVVDDSQLPKDRFSAERLKGVDSTLKIQPAKLEDSAVYLCASSLNRRNTEAFFGQGTRLTVV.